The clone carrying this TCR beta chain was recorded a few times. Its cognate antigen is unknown. Molecular barcoding with unique molecular identifiers was used for the TCRbeta library. TCRdb redid the calling of the PCR reads with MiXCR, one entry per CDR3 protein. The table has about 980,000 distinct CDR3 sequences, about 29% seen once. This sample is part of a study of T-cell reconstitution after alpha-beta-depleted transplantation in children. Study conclusions and caveats: There were reportedly several hundred expanded graft clones from which alpha-beta T cells came about two months after transplant. Some patients' high day-60 TCRbeta diversity was attributed to recipient cells surviving conditioning. A year had passed since transplant, and T-cell counts and diversity by then came mostly from newly produced T cells.

CDR1 is SGDLS and CDR2 is YYNGEE in the germline V gene. Trimming took off 0 bases at V and 0 bases at J, with 15 bases between the two ends. The CDR3 loop spans 17 amino acids. The rearrangement uses TRBV9 and TRBJ1-1; no clear D. The material was PBMCs, mostly from graft donor cells, obtained 360 days after TCRalphabeta/CD19-depleted stem cell transplant. The TCR sequence derives from a boy in the first two years of life who had a stem cell transplant for SCID, so the T cells may come from the graft donor. CDR3 nucleotide sequence: TGTGCCAGCAGCGTAGGGGTGTCGGGCTCCTTGAACACTGAAGCTTTCTTT. Protein: CASSVGVSGSLNTEAFF.